This T cell receptor (beta chain) was observed in a study of blood T cell repertoires in COVID-19. Looking at the study overall: Specimens from acute and convalescent COVID-19 originated in the United States, Italy and Spain. T cells, B-cell-depleted T cells, or PBMCs provided the cDNA or gDNA that served as material.

Ages ranged from about 18 to 89 years, with residence in under 25 US areas. V was clipped by 2 bases and J by 4 bases, with 17 bases between them. This CDR3 contains 16 residues. CDR1 LNHDA and CDR2 SQIVND come from the germline V gene (reference sequence). Study processing details: Reference gene primer amplification in the assay estimated nucleated cell counts. Method: immunoSEQ multiplex PCR; TCRdb's copy keeps in-frame clones and lacks some. V and J calls and clone size are given by that table; D and trimming were obtained from the DNA. There are hundreds of thousands of clones in the sample; 85% to 90% occur only once, and over 8.5% lies in the top ten.

Sequencing input: PBMCs or T cells enriched from blood (not recorded which). J is TRBJ1-1 and V is TRBV19; D is perhaps TRBD1 (6 bases). The sequence came from a woman younger than 45 who had recovered from COVID-19. This chain's CDR3 is CASSISPQGAFTEAFF. Here the CDR3 DNA reads TGTGCCAGTAGTATAAGCCCACAGGGAGCCTTCACTGAAGCTTTCTTT.